This T cell receptor (beta chain) was sequenced in a study of blood T cell repertoires in COVID-19. Study-level background: Some COVID-19 samples were acute and others convalescent; all came from the United States, Italy and Spain. Sample material is recorded as cDNA or gDNA derived from T cells, B-cell-depleted T cells, or PBMCs.

Authors' data handling: Estimation of nucleated cell counts was performed using reference gene primer amplification. Sequenced by immunoSEQ multiplex PCR; TCRdb stores in-frame clones only, minus some. V and J calls and clone size are as listed in that table; D and trimming were resolved from the DNA. The repertoire holds roughly 100,000 clones, with around 89% as singletons. Germline lookup yields CDR1 SGHAT and CDR2 FQNNGV. This CDR3 contains 16 residues. The V end lost 5 bases, the J end lost 1 base, and 17 bases lay between the germline ends. This chain links TRBV11-2 with TRBJ2-5; tentative D call: TRBD1 (6 bases). The sequenced sample consisted of peripheral blood. This TCR came from a woman aged 80 or over with active COVID-19. CDR3 nucleotides: TGTGCCAGCAGCAAAACCGGGACACTCTTCCAAGAGACCCAGTACTTC. Its protein product is CASSKTGTLFQETQYF.